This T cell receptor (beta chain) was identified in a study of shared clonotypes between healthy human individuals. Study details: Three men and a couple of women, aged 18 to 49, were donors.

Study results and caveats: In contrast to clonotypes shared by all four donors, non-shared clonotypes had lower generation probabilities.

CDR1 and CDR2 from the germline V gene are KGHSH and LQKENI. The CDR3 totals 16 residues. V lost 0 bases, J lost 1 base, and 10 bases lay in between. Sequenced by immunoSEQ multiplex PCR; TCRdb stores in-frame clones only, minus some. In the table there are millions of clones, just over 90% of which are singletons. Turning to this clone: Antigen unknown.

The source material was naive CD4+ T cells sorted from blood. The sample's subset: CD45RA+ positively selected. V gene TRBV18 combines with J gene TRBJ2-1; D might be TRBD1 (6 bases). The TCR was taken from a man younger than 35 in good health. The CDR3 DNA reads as TGTGCCAGCTCACCACCGTCAGGGGCATCCTACAATGAGCAGTTCTTC. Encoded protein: CASSPPSGASYNEQFF.